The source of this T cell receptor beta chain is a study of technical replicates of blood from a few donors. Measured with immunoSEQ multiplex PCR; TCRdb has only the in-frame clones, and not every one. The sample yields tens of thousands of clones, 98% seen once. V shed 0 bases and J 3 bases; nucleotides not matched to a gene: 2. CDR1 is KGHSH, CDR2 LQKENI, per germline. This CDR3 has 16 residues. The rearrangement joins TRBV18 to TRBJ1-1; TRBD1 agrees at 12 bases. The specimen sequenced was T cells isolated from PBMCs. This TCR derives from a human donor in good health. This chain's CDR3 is CASSPPGQGAYTEAFF. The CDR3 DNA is TGTGCCAGCTCACCACCGGGACAGGGGGCTTACACTGAAGCTTTCTTT.